The 18 T cell receptor beta chains reported below all come from one sample, sequenced in a study of T cell changes during pregnancy in multiple sclerosis. Repertoires were generated with immunoSEQ multiplex PCR, while TCRdb's copy carries only in-frame clones and drops some. This sample yields some 64,000 clones, of which 80% to 95% are seen a single time; 2.3% belongs to the top ten. Sequencing used peripheral blood, obtained in the first trimester of pregnancy. The receptors originated from a female donor with multiple sclerosis, enrolled in a pregnancy study.

This clone was observed a few times. The J gene is TRBJ1-1, the V gene TRBV29-1; D remains ambiguous. The CDR3 length is 11 residues. The germline CDR1 and CDR2 sequences are SQVTM and ANQGSEA. For the CDR3, the DNA is TGCACCACATCGCGGGGATATGTGGCTTTCTTT. Its translation: CTTSRGYVAFF.

The rearrangement uses TRBV2 and TRBJ2-4; D perhaps matches TRBD1 (6 bases). Trimming pared 2 bases from V and 3 bases from J, leaving 14 bases between. The CDR3 runs 16 residues. Germline V gene data show CDR1 as SNHLY and CDR2 as FYNNEI. Here the CDR3 DNA reads TGTGCCAGCAGTGAAAGGCCACAGGGCGTCAAAAACATTCAGTACTTC. Its translation is CASSERPQGVKNIQYF.

CDR3 amino acids: CASSPPTGNTEAFF. In nucleotides, the CDR3 is TGTGCCAGCAGTCCCCCCACTGGGAACACTGAAGCTTTCTTT. The rearrangement joins TRBV27 to TRBJ1-1; D unclear. From germline, CDR1 is MNHEY and CDR2 SMNVEV (reference sequence). CDR3 length: 14 amino acids. V lost 5 bases and J lost 1, with 11 bases in between.

The chain links TRBV5-6 to TRBJ2-4, with D possibly matching TRBD2 (6 bases). Germline V gene sequence: CDR1 SGHDT, CDR2 YYEEEE. This CDR3 contains 14 residues. V was shortened by 1 base and J by 7 bases, with 12 bases between the two germline ends. The CDR3 DNA is TGTGCCAGCAGCTTGCGGGGGTTTCGGAACATTCAGTACTTC. Amino acids: CASSLRGFRNIQYF.

V is TRBV2 and J is TRBJ2-3, with 14 bases matching TRBD2. V lost 6 bases and J lost 7; bases outside the gene matches: 3. This CDR3 has 14 residues. Germline CDR1 and CDR2: SNHLY and FYNNEI. CDR3 DNA: TGTGCCAGCAGGACTAGCGGGGGGGCACATACGCAGTATTTT. Translation gives CASRTSGGAHTQYF.

V gene TRBV28 combines with J gene TRBJ2-5; D is undetermined. Looked up from germline, CDR1 is MDHEN and CDR2 is SYDVKM. The V end lost 2 bases, the J end lost 5 bases, and 6 bases lay between the germline ends. The CDR3 has 12 residues. The CDR3 sequence: CASSLRRETQYF. The DNA of the CDR3 is TGTGCCAGCAGTTTACGCAGGGAGACCCAGTACTTC. Variable domain in full (rest from reference TRBV28 and TRBJ2-5): DVKVTQSSRYLVKRTGEKVFLECVQDMDHENMFWYRQDPGLGLRLIYFSYDVKMKEKGDIPEGYSVSREKKERFSLILESASTNQTSMYLCASSLRRETQYFGPGTRLLVL.

This chain connects TRBV9 to TRBJ2-3; 7 nucleotides line up with TRBD2. The CDR3 totals 14 residues. The V gene end was trimmed by 6 bases and the J gene end by 2 bases; junction bases not matched to a gene: 6. Germline values: CDR1 SGDLS, CDR2 YYNGEE. The CDR3 DNA is TGTGCCAGCACCCCGGGGAGGGCCACAGATACGCAGTATTTT. Amino acids: CASTPGRATDTQYF.

The genes are TRBV9 and TRBJ2-4, with 14 bases matching TRBD2. V dropped 3 bases and J dropped 0; count of bases not matched to a gene: 5. Looked up from germline, CDR1 is SGDLS and CDR2 is YYNGEE. This CDR3 spans 18 amino acids. CDR3 DNA: TGTGCCAGCAGCGCGGGGACTAGCGGGGGCTTAGCCAAAAACATTCAGTACTTC. It yields the protein CASSAGTSGGLAKNIQYF.

The chain couples TRBV13 to TRBJ1-5; 8 bases match TRBD1. Germline V CDR1 and CDR2: PRHDT, FYEKMQ (reference sequence). The CDR3 covers 13 residues. Germline trimming cut 4 bases from V and 6 bases from J; bases unmatched to any gene: 2. CDR3 bases: TGTGCCAGCAGCTCTCAGGGGGCTCAGCCCCAGCATTTT. It translates to CASSSQGAQPQHF. Based on the CDR3 plus reference TRBV13 and TRBJ1-5, the full variable domain is AAGVIQSPRHLIKEKRETATLKCYPIPRHDTVYWYQQGPGQDPQFLISFYEKMQSDKGSIPDRFSAQQFSDYHSELNMSSLELGDSALYFCASSSQGAQPQHFGDGTRLSIL.

J is TRBJ1-5 and V is TRBV10-1; possibly TRBD1 for D (6 bases). V was cut by 6 bases and J by 0 bases, with 12 bases left in between. This CDR3 has 15 residues. Germline CDR1 is WNHNN and CDR2 is SYGVQD (reference sequence). CDR3 loop: CASRDRFYSNQPQHF. Written as DNA, the CDR3 is TGCGCCAGCAGGGACAGATTTTATAGCAATCAGCCCCAGCATTTT.

Only a few counts were recorded for this clone. This sample also contains other DNA sequences that code for the same CDR3. The chain employs TRBV15 and TRBJ1-2; tentatively, D is TRBD1 (6 bases). The CDR3 sequence is 14 residues long. In germline, CDR1 is LNHNV, CDR2 YYDKDF (reference sequence). Trimming shortened V by 0 bases and J by 7 bases, and 12 bases separated the two germline ends. CDR3 nucleotides: TGTGCCACCAGCAGAGAGCGACAGGAGTCTGGCTACACCTTC. Its translation: CATSRERQESGYTF.

The V call is TRBV4-1, the J call TRBJ2-3, with no clear D. V was trimmed by 0 bases and J by 0 bases, leaving 10 bases between them. CDR1 MGHRA and CDR2 YSYEKL come from the germline V gene. The CDR3 is 16 residues long. The CDR3 DNA reads as TGCGCCAGCAGCCAAGAACGGAGTCCTAGCACAGATACGCAGTATTTT. This translates into CASSQERSPSTDTQYF.

The CDR3 spells CASSEGLTYMDEQYF. The CDR3 DNA is TGTGCCAGCAGTGAAGGTCTGACTTACATGGACGAGCAGTACTTC. The chain uses TRBV2 and TRBJ2-7; the D is unclear. This CDR3 has 15 amino acids. V gave up 1 base and J gave up 5 bases, with 15 bases separating them. Germline assignment: CDR1 SNHLY and CDR2 FYNNEI.

The chain uses TRBV11-1 and TRBJ2-5; TRBD1 matches at 7 bases. Germline CDR1 reads SGHAT; CDR2 reads FQDESV (reference sequence). Trimming cost V 4 bases and J 0 bases; bases outside gene matches: 5. This CDR3 has 15 amino acids. The CDR3 nucleotides are TGTGCCAGCAGCTACCGGGACAGTTACCAAGAGACCCAGTACTTC. It yields the protein CASSYRDSYQETQYF.

The chain employs TRBV5-4 and TRBJ1-1; D gene unclear. CDR1 SGHNT and CDR2 YYREEE come from the germline V gene (reference sequence). The V gene lost 3 bases and the J gene lost 0 bases, with 15 bases spanning the gap. The CDR3 extends over 16 amino acids. The CDR3 bases are TGTGCCAGCAGCTCTGGTGGCCGCTCAATGAACACTGAAGCTTTCTTT. This encodes CASSSGGRSMNTEAFF.

V usage is TRBV5-1 and J usage is TRBJ2-7; D is possibly TRBD1 (6 bases). Looked up from germline, CDR1 is SGHRS and CDR2 is YFSETQ. The CDR3 spans 14 residues. V was cut by 0 bases and J by 3 bases, with 10 bases left in between. The CDR3 reads CASSLAGQNYEQYF. The CDR3, as DNA: TGCGCCAGCAGCTTGGCAGGACAGAACTACGAGCAGTACTTC. The whole variable domain, filled in from reference TRBV5-1 and TRBJ2-7, reads KAGVTQTPRYLIKTRGQQVTLSCSPISGHRSVSWYQQTPGQGLQFLFEYFSETQRNKGNFPGRFSGRQFSNSRSEMNVSTLELGDSALYLCASSLAGQNYEQYFGPGTRLTVT.

This chain links TRBV28 with TRBJ1-2; tentative D call: TRBD1 (6 bases). Germline CDR1 reads MDHEN; CDR2 reads SYDVKM. CDR3 length: 13 amino acids. V was cut by 3 bases and J by 5 bases, with 10 bases left in between. CDR3 DNA: TGTGCCAGCAGTTTTTGGGACACATATGGCTACACCTTC. Its protein product is CASSFWDTYGYTF.

The chain uses TRBV5-6 and TRBJ2-1; 9 bases are shared with TRBD1. This CDR3 contains 15 residues. The ends lost 0 bases at V and 9 bases at J; junction bases unmatched: 7. Germline V CDR1 and CDR2: SGHDT, YYEEEE. CDR3 bases: TGTGCCAGCAGCTTGGAAGGACAGGGGCTCGGTGAGCAGTTCTTC. Translation gives CASSLEGQGLGEQFF.